The text below deals with one T cell receptor (beta chain). Its matching antigen is unknown. This CDR3 is built from 15 residues. Germline V CDR1 and CDR2: SGHRS, YFSETQ. Trimming took off 2 bases at V and 4 bases at J, with 12 bases between the two ends. Profiling relied on immunoSEQ multiplex PCR, and the TCRdb table lists in-frame clones only, not all of them. The sample holds roughly 1,500,000 clones, 95% to 99% seen once. This sample stems from a study of shared clonotypes between healthy human individuals. Study-level results: Read depth was anticipated to influence clonotype sharing among donors.

Sequenced input: naive CD4+ T cells sorted from blood. As for subset: CD45RA+ positively selected. J is TRBJ2-2 and V is TRBV5-1; D is perhaps TRBD2 (6 bases). This sequence was found in a man aged 30 to 39 in good health. CDR3 sequence (DNA): TGCGCCAGCAGCTTTGCGGGGACCGGCACCGGGGAGCTGTTTTTT. This codes for CASSFAGTGTGELFF.